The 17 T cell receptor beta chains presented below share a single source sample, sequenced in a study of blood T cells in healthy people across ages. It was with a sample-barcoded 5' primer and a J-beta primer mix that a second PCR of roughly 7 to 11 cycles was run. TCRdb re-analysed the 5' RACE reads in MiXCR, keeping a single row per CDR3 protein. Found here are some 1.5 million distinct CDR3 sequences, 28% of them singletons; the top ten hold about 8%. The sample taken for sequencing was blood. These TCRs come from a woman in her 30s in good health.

As DNA, the CDR3 is TGTGCCAGCACGGGACAGGGGATCGGGGAGCTGTTTTTT. As protein: CASTGQGIGELFF. The chain employs TRBV2 and TRBJ2-2; 10 nucleotides agree with TRBD1. The germline V gene has CDR1 SNHLY and CDR2 FYNNEI. This CDR3 contains 13 residues. V was pared by 7 bases and J by 7 bases, with 3 bases of the junction left unmatched. Based on the CDR3 plus reference TRBV2 and TRBJ2-2, the full variable domain is EPEVTQTPSHQVTQMGQEVILRCVPISNHLYFYWYRQILGQKVEFLVSFYNNEISEKSEIFDDQFSVERPDGSNFTLKIRSTKLEDSAMYFCASTGQGIGELFFGEGSRLTVL.

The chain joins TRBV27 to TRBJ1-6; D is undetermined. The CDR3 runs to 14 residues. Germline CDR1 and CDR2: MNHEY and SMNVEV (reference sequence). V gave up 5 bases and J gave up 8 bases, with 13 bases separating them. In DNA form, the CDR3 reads TGTGCCAGCAGTAGAGTCAGGTCCGATTCACCCCTCCACTTT. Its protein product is CASSRVRSDSPLHF.

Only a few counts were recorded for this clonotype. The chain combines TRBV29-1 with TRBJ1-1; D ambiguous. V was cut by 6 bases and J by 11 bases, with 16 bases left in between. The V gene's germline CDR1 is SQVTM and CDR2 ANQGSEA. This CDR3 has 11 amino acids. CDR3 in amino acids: CSVITPIGAFF. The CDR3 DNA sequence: TGCAGCGTGATAACACCCATAGGGGCTTTCTTT.

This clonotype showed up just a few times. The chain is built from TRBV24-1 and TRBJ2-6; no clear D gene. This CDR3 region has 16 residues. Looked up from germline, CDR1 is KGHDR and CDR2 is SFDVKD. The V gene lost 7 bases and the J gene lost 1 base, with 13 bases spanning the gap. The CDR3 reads CATSSGRISGANVLTF. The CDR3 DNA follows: TGTGCCACCAGCAGTGGACGGATTTCTGGGGCCAACGTCCTGACTTTC.

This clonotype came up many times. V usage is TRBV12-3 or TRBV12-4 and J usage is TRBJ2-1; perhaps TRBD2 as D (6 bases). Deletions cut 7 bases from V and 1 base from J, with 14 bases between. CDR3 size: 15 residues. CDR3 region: CASTDSGGSYNEQFF. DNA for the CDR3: TGTGCCAGCACCGACTCCGGGGGTTCCTACAATGAGCAGTTCTTC.

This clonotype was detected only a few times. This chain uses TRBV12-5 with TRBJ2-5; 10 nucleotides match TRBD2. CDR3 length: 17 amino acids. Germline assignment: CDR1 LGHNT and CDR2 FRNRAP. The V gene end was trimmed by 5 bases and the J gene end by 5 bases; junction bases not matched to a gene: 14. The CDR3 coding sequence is TGTGCTAGTGGTGCCCCCCGTGGAGCGGGGGGGATGGAGACCCAGTACTTC. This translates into CASGAPRGAGGMETQYF.

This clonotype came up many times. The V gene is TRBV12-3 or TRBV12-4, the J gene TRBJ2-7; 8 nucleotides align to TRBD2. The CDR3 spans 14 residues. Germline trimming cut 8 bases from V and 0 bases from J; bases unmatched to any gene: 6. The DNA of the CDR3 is TGTGCCAGCCCCCTGAGCGGGAGCTCCTACGAGCAGTACTTC. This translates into CASPLSGSSYEQYF.

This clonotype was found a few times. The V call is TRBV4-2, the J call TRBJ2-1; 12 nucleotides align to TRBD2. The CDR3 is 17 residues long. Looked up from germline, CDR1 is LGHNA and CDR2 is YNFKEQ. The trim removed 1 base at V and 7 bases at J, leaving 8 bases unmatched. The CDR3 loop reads CASSQGVTSGGRNEQFF. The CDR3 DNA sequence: TGTGCCAGCAGCCAAGGAGTCACTAGCGGGGGGAGGAATGAGCAGTTCTTC.

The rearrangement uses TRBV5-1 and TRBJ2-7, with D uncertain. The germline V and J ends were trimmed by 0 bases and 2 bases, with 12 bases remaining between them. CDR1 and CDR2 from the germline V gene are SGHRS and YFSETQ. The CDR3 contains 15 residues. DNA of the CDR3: TGCGCCAGCAGCTTGGGGGCAGCGAACGCCTACGAGCAGTACTTC. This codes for CASSLGAANAYEQYF.

The CDR3 DNA is TGTGCCAGCAGGGGAGGACTAGCGGCTCCCTCTCGGACCAATGAGCAGTTCTTC. This translates into CASRGGLAAPSRTNEQFF. The rearrangement joins TRBV2 to TRBJ2-1; TRBD2 agrees at 10 bases. Per the germline V gene, CDR1 is SNHLY and CDR2 is FYNNEI. Trimming at V came to 6 bases and at J to 6 bases, leaving 17 bases not matched to a gene. There are 18 residues in the CDR3.

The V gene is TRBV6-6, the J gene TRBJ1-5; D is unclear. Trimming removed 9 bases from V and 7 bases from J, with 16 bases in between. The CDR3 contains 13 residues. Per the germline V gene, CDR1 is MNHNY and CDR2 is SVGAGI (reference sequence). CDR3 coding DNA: TGTGCCAGTGCCCCGGGTGGAGGACAGCCCCAGCATTTT. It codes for CASAPGGGQPQHF.

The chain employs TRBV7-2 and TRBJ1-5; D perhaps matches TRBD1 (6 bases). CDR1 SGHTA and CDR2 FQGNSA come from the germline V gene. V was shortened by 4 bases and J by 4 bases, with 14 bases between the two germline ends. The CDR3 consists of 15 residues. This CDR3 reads CASSSMGGANQPQHF. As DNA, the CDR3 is TGTGCCAGCAGCTCGATGGGGGGGGCTAATCAGCCCCAGCATTTT.

Here the CDR3 reads CSLAGSTDTQYF. In DNA, the CDR3 is TGCAGCCTCGCCGGGAGCACAGATACGCAGTATTTT. V and J are TRBV29-1 and TRBJ2-3; D call uncertain. Trimming took 8 bases from V and 0 from J, leaving 9 bases between them. CDR1 is SQVTM and CDR2 is ANQGSEA in the germline V gene. This CDR3 has 12 residues.

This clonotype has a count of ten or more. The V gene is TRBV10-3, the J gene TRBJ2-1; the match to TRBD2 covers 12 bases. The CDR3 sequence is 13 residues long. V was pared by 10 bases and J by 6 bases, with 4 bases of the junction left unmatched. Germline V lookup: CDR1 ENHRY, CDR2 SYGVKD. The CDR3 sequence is CATASGGANEQFF. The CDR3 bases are TGTGCCACCGCTAGCGGGGGGGCCAATGAGCAGTTCTTC.

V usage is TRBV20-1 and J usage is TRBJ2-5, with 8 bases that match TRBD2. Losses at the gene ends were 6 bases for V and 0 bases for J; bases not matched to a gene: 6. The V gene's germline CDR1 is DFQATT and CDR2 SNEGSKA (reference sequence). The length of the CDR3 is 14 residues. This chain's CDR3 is CSARLALNQETQYF. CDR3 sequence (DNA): TGCAGTGCAAGACTAGCGCTAAACCAAGAGACCCAGTACTTC.

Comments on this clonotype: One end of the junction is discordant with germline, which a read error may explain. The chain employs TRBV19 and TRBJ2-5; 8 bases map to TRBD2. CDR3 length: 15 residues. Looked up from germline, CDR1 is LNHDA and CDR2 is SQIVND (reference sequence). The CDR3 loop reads CASSSREAPSETQDF. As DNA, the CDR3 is TGTGCCAGTAGTTCGCGGGAGGCCCCGTCGGAGACCCAGGACTTC.

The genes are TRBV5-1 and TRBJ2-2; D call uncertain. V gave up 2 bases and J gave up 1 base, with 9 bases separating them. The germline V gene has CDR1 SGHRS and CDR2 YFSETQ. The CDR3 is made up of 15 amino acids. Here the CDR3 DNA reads TGCGCCAGCAGCTTACGGAGCCAGAACACCGGGGAGCTGTTTTTT. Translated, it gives CASSLRSQNTGELFF.